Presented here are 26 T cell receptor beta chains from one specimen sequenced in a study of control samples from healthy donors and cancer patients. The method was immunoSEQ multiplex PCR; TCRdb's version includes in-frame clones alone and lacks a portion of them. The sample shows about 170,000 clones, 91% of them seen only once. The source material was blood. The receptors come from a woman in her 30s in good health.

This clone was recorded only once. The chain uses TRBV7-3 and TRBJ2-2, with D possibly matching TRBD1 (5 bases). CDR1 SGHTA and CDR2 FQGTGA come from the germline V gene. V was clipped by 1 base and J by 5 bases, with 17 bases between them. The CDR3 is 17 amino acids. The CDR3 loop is CASSLRPGKEGTGELFF. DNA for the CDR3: TGTGCCAGCAGCTTAAGACCAGGGAAGGAAGGTACCGGGGAGCTGTTTTTT.

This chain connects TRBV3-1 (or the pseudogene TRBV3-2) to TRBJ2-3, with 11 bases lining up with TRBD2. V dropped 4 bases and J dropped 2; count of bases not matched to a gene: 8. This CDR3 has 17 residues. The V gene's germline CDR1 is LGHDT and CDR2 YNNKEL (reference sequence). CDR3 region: CASSPGLAETLTDTQYF. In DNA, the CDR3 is TGTGCCAGCAGCCCGGGACTAGCGGAAACCCTCACAGATACGCAGTATTTT.

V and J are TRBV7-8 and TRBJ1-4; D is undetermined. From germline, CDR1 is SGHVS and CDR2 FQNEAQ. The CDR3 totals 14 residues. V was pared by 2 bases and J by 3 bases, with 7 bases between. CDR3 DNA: TGTGCCAGCAGCTTACGCGGTTCTAATGAAAAACTGTTTTTT. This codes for CASSLRGSNEKLFF.

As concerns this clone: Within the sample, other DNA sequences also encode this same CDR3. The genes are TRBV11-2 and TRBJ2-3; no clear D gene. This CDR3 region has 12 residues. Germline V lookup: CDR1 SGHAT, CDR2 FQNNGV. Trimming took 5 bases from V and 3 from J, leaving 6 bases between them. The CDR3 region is CASSLGTDTQYF. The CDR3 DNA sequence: TGTGCCAGCAGCCTCGGGACAGATACGCAGTATTTT.

The CDR3 DNA follows: TGTGCCAGTAACCCGACTAACTACTACAATGAGCAGTTCTTC. Amino acids: CASNPTNYYNEQFF. The rearrangement uses TRBV19 and TRBJ2-1; TRBD2 is a possible D gene (5 bases). Germline assignment: CDR1 LNHDA and CDR2 SQIVND (reference sequence). This CDR3 comprises 14 residues. V was shortened by 7 bases and J by 3 bases, with 13 bases between the two germline ends.

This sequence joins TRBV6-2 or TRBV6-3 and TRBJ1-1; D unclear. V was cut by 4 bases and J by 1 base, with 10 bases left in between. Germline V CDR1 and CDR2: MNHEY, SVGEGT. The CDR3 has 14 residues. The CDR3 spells CASSWRGPNTEAFF. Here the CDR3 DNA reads TGTGCCAGCAGTTGGCGAGGGCCGAACACTGAAGCTTTCTTT.

The DNA for the CDR3 is TGTGCCAGCAGCCCCCGACTAGCGGGGGACCTGAACACCGGGGAGCTGTTTTTT. Translated: CASSPRLAGDLNTGELFF. The chain carries TRBV3-1 (or the pseudogene TRBV3-2) and TRBJ2-2, with 12 positions matching TRBD2. V shed 4 bases, J shed 1 base, and the junction held 7 bases outside the gene matches. The CDR3 has 18 residues. In germline, CDR1 is LGHDT, CDR2 YNNKEL (reference sequence).

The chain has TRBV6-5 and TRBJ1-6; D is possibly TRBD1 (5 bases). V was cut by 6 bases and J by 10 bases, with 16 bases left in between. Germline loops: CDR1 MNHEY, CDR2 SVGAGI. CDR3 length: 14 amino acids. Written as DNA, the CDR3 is TGTGCCAGCAGGGGTACAGGTGGTCGGTCACCCCTCCACTTT. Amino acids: CASRGTGGRSPLHF.

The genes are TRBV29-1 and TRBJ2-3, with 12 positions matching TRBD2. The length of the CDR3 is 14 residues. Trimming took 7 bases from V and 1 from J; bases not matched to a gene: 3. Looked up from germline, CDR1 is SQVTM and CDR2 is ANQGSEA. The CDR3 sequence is CSARLAGGTDTQYF. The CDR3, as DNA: TGCAGCGCTCGACTAGCGGGGGGCACAGATACGCAGTATTTT.

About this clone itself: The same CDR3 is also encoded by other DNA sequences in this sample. The CDR3: CASSLDRGSNQPQHF. The DNA of the CDR3 is TGTGCCAGCAGCTTGGACAGGGGTAGCAATCAGCCCCAGCATTTT. The chain carries TRBV5-8 and TRBJ1-5; 7 bases agree with TRBD1. The junction had 0 bases not matched to a gene; V was cut back by 0 bases and J by 0 bases. Germline V gives CDR1 SGHTS, CDR2 YDEGEE. The CDR3 is 15 amino acids.

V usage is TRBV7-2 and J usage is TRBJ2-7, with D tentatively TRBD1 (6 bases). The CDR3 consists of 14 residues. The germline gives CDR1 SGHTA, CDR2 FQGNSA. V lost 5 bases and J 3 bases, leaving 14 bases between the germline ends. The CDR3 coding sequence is TGTGCCAGCAGCGAATTGGACAGACACTACGAGCAGTACTTC. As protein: CASSELDRHYEQYF.

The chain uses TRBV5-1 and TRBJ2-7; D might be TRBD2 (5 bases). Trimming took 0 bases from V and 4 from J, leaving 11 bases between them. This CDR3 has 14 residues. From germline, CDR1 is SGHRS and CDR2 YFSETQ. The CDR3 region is CASSLVDSEYEQYF. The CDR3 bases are TGCGCCAGCAGCTTGGTGGACTCCGAATACGAGCAGTACTTC.

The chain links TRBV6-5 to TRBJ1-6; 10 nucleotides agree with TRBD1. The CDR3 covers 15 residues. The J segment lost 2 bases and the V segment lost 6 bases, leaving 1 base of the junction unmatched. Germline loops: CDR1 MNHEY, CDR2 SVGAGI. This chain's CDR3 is CASRTGGAYNSPLHF. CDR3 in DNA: TGTGCCAGCAGGACAGGGGGCGCCTATAATTCACCCCTCCACTTT.

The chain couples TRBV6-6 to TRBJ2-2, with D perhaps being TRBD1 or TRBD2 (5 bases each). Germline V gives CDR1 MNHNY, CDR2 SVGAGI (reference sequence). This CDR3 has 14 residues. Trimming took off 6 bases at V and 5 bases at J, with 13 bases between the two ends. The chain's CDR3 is CASRPGPSTGELFF. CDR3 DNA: TGTGCCAGCAGGCCGGGACCCTCAACCGGGGAGCTGTTTTTT.

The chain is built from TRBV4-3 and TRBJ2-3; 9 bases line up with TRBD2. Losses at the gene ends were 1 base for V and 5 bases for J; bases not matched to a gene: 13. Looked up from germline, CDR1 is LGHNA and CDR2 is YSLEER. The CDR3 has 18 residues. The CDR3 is CASSQGVFVAGVIDTQYF. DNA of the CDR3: TGCGCCAGCAGCCAAGGGGTTTTCGTAGCGGGAGTTATAGATACGCAGTATTTT.

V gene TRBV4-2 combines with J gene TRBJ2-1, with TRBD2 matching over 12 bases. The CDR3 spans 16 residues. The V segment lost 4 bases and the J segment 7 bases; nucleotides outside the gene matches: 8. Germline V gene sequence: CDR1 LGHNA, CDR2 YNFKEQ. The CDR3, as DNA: TGTGCCAGCAGCCGAAGACTAGCGGGAGCTTTTAATGAGCAGTTCTTC. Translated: CASSRRLAGAFNEQFF.

DNA of the CDR3: TGTGCCAGCAGCGTAGGTGGAGGACTAGCATACAATGAGCAGTTCTTC. Its protein is CASSVGGGLAYNEQFF. The rearrangement uses TRBV9 and TRBJ2-1; 8 bases align to TRBD2. Trimming at V came to 0 bases and at J to 4 bases, leaving 6 bases not matched to a gene. The CDR3 covers 16 residues. Germline CDR1 SGDLS, CDR2 YYNGEE.

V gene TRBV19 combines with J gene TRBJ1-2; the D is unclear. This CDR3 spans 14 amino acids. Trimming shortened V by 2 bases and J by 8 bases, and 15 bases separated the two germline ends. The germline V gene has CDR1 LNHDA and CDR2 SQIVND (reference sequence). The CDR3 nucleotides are TGTGCCAGTAGTATACCCAACTCCCAGGCGGGCTACACCTTC. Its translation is CASSIPNSQAGYTF. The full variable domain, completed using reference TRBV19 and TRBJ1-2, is DGGITQSPKYLFRKEGQNVTLSCEQNLNHDAMYWYRQDPGQGLRLIYYSQIVNDFQKGDIAEGYSVSREKKESFPLTVTSAQKNPTAFYLCASSIPNSQAGYTFGSGTRLTVV.

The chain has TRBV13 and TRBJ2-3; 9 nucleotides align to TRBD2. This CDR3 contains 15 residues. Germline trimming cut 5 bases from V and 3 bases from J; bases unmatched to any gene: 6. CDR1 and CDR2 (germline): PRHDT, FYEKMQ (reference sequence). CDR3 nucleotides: TGTGCCAGCAGCCCCCGTAGCGGGGGAACAGATACGCAGTATTTT. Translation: CASSPRSGGTDTQYF.

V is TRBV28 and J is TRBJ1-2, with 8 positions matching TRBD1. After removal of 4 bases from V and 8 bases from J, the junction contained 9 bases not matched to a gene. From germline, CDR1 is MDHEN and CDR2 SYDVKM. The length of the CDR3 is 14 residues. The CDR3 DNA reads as TGTGCCAGCAGTTCACCCCAGGGGGCGGGGGGCTACACCTTC. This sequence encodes CASSSPQGAGGYTF.

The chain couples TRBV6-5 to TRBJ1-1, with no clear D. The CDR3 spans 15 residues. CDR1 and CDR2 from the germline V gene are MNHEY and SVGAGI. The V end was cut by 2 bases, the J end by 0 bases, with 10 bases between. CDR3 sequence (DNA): TGTGCCAGCAGTTACGATAGGGCCATGAACACTGAAGCTTTCTTT. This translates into CASSYDRAMNTEAFF.

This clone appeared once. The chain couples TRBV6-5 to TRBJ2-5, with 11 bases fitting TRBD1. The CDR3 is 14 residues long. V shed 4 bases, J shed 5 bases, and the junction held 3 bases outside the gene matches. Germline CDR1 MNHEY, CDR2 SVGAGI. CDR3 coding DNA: TGTGCCAGCAGTTCGGACAGGGGGCGGGAGACCCAGTACTTC. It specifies CASSSDRGRETQYF.

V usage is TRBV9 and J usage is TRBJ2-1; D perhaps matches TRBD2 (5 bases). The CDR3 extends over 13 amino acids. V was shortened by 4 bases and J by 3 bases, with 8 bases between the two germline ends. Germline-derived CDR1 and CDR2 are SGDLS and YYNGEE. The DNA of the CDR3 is TGTGCCAGCAGCCCCCGGGACTACAATGAGCAGTTCTTC. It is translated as CASSPRDYNEQFF.

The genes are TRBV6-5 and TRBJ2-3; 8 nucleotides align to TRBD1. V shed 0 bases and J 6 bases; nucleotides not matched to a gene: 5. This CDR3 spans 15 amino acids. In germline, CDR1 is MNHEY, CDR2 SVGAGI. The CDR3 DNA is TGTGCCAGCAGTTACTCCGATCAGGGGGCGGATACGCAGTATTTT. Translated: CASSYSDQGADTQYF.

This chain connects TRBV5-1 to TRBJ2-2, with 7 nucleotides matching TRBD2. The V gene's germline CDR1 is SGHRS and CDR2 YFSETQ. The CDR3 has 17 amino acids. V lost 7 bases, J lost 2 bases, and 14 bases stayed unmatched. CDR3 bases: TGCGCCAGCCTTAACTCTCGACTAGCCCTTAACACCGGGGAGCTGTTTTTT. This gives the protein CASLNSRLALNTGELFF.

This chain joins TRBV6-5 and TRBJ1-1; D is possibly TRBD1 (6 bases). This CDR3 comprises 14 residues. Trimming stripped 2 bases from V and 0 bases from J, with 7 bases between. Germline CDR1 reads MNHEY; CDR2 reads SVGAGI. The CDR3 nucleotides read TGTGCCAGCAGTTACGGACAGATGAACACTGAAGCTTTCTTT. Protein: CASSYGQMNTEAFF.